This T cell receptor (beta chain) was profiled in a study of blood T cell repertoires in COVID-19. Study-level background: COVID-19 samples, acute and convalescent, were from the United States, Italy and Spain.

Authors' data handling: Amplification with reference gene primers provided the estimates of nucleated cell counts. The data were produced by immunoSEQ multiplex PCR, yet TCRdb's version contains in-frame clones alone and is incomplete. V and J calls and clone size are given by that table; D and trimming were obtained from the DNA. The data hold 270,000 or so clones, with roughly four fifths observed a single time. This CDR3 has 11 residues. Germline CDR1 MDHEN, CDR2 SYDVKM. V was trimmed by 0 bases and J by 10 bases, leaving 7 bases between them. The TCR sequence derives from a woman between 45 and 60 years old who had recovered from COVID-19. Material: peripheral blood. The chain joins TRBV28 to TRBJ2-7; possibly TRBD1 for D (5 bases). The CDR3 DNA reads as TGTGCCAGCAGTTTATGGGACACACAGTACTTC. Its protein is CASSLWDTQYF.